A single sample gave rise to the 15 T cell receptor beta chains below, sequenced in a study of shared clonotypes between healthy human individuals. Cells designated naive CD8 were CD45RO-negative and were positively selected for CCR7, with terminally differentiated effector memory CD45RA+ cells excluded. Clones were read by immunoSEQ multiplex PCR, and TCRdb kept only the in-frame ones, dropping some. The data show about 2 million clones, approximately 94% seen once. Sequenced: naive CD8+ T cells sorted from blood. The receptors shown here come from a young man in good health.

Remarks on this clone: Other DNA variants within this sample encode the same CDR3. Here the CDR3 reads CASSPNTGELFF. The CDR3 DNA follows: TGTGCCAGCTCACCTAATACCGGGGAGCTGTTTTTT. This chain links TRBV18 with TRBJ2-2; D not resolved. Germline CDR1 is KGHSH and CDR2 is LQKENI. Trimming shortened V by 3 bases and J by 5 bases, and 4 bases separated the two germline ends. CDR3 length: 12 amino acids.

The rearrangement links TRBV7-6 to TRBJ1-1; maybe TRBD1 (5 bases). From germline, CDR1 is SGHVS and CDR2 FNYEAQ. The CDR3 is 12 residues long. Trimming removed 10 bases at V and 4 bases at J, with 13 bases between. CDR3 DNA sequence: TGTGCCACCGGGGACGGAGCCACTGAAGCTTTCTTT. Protein product: CATGDGATEAFF.

Concerning this clone: The sample has other DNA sequences that encode this CDR3 too. This chain connects TRBV9 to TRBJ2-1; TRBD1 is a possible D gene (6 bases). The germline CDR1 and CDR2 sequences are SGDLS and YYNGEE. V dropped 2 bases and J dropped 4 bases, with 7 bases sitting between them. This CDR3 region has 13 residues. CDR3 loop: CASSVGAYNEQFF. CDR3 bases: TGTGCCAGCAGCGTGGGGGCTTACAATGAGCAGTTCTTC.

The chain couples TRBV4-1 to TRBJ1-6, with D possibly matching TRBD1 (5 bases). Trimming pared 4 bases from V and 8 bases from J, leaving 18 bases between. The CDR3 spans 16 residues. Germline values: CDR1 MGHRA, CDR2 YSYEKL. The CDR3: CASSPRYRDDYSPLHF. CDR3 nucleotide sequence: TGCGCCAGCAGCCCAAGATATCGGGACGATTATTCACCCCTCCACTTT.

This chain connects TRBV5-6 to TRBJ1-1, with TRBD1 as a possible D gene (6 bases). With 2 bases removed from V and 7 bases from J, the gap between germline ends came to 24 bases. Germline values: CDR1 SGHDT, CDR2 YYEEEE. The CDR3 runs 17 residues. CDR3 DNA: TGTGCCAGCAGCTTTGCCCCGGGGACAACTATCAAAAATGAAGCTTTCTTT. Translation gives CASSFAPGTTIKNEAFF.

The table lists this clone with a count of one. The rearrangement joins TRBV10-3 to TRBJ2-2, with TRBD1 matching 7 bases. V shed 2 bases and J 6 bases; nucleotides not matched to a gene: 6. Germline V gene data show CDR1 as ENHRY and CDR2 as SYGVKD. This CDR3 has 15 residues. CDR3 in amino acids: CAISEDRVIPGELFF. The DNA of the CDR3 is TGTGCCATCAGTGAGGACAGGGTGATCCCCGGGGAGCTGTTTTTT.

The chain has TRBV28 and TRBJ1-5; TRBD1 might be the D (5 bases). V dropped 8 bases and J dropped 4 bases, with 18 bases sitting between them. Germline lookup yields CDR1 MDHEN and CDR2 SYDVKM. This CDR3 contains 15 residues. This chain's CDR3 is CASWRWGELNQPQHF. CDR3 sequence (DNA): TGTGCCAGCTGGAGGTGGGGGGAGCTGAATCAGCCCCAGCATTTT.

CDR3 DNA: TGTGCCAGCAGCATAGACGGGAACACTGAAGCTTTCTTT. Translated, it gives CASSIDGNTEAFF. V and J are TRBV6-5 and TRBJ1-1; no reliable D call. This CDR3 has 13 residues. CDR1 MNHEY and CDR2 SVGAGI come from the germline V gene. The V end lost 6 bases, the J end lost 1 base, and 9 bases lay between the germline ends.

This chain links TRBV28 with TRBJ1-1; TRBD1 is a possible D gene (5 bases). V lost 8 bases to trimming and J lost 4 bases, with 17 bases between them. The CDR3 consists of 14 residues. The germline CDR1 and CDR2 sequences are MDHEN and SYDVKM. CDR3 DNA sequence: TGTGCCAGCGGTCCGCGGCCAGGGCGCACTGAAGCTTTCTTT. Amino acids: CASGPRPGRTEAFF.

The chain couples TRBV9 to TRBJ2-7, with a tentative D call TRBD1 (5 bases). Germline V gives CDR1 SGDLS, CDR2 YYNGEE. CDR3 length: 14 residues. Trimming removed 0 bases from V and 2 bases from J, with 9 bases in between. CDR3 loop: CASSVAARAYEQYF. The CDR3 DNA follows: TGTGCCAGCAGCGTAGCGGCCAGGGCCTACGAGCAGTACTTC.

Comment on this clone: At the DNA level, this CDR3 is encoded by other sequences in the same sample as well. V gene TRBV6-6 combines with J gene TRBJ2-1; D gene unclear. Germline CDR1 is MNHNY and CDR2 is SVGAGI (reference sequence). V was trimmed by 4 bases and J by 0 bases, leaving 7 bases between them. The CDR3 has 14 residues. CDR3 loop: CASSLLSSYNEQFF. The DNA of the CDR3 is TGTGCCAGCAGTTTATTGAGCTCCTACAATGAGCAGTTCTTC.

Regarding this clone: The identical CDR3 is also encoded by other nucleotide sequences in the sample. The rearrangement links TRBV13 to TRBJ1-3; no reliable D call. CDR3 length: 15 residues. CDR1 and CDR2 (germline): PRHDT, FYEKMQ (reference sequence). V was shortened by 1 base and J by 1 base, with 8 bases between the two germline ends. The CDR3 is CASSLDPLSGNTIYF. DNA of the CDR3: TGTGCCAGCAGCTTAGATCCACTATCTGGAAACACCATATATTTT.

Details on this clone: Additional DNA sequences in this sample encode the identical CDR3. The J gene is TRBJ2-7, the V gene TRBV5-4, with D perhaps TRBD1 or TRBD2 (5 bases each). Trimming cost V 5 bases and J 0 bases, with 9 bases left between them. The CDR3 consists of 13 residues. Germline V gene lookup returns CDR1 SGHNT and CDR2 YYREEE (reference sequence). CDR3 bases: TGTGCCAGCAGTTGGGACCGCTCCTACGAGCAGTACTTC. This codes for CASSWDRSYEQYF.

This chain joins TRBV6-6 and TRBJ1-2; D remains ambiguous. The V gene's germline CDR1 is MNHNY and CDR2 SVGAGI (reference sequence). The CDR3 loop spans 13 amino acids. Trimming left V 7 bases short and J 6 bases short, with 15 bases between. The CDR3 DNA follows: TGTGCCAGCATTGGGGAGGGATTTAATGGCTACACCTTC. Protein: CASIGEGFNGYTF.

V is TRBV19 and J is TRBJ1-2; D is unresolved. Germline CDR1 LNHDA, CDR2 SQIVND (reference sequence). This CDR3 is built from 16 residues. Deletions cut 0 bases from V and 5 bases from J, with 16 bases between. This CDR3 reads CASSIDLTASRYGYTF. DNA of the CDR3: TGTGCCAGTAGTATAGATCTTACAGCTTCAAGGTATGGCTACACCTTC.